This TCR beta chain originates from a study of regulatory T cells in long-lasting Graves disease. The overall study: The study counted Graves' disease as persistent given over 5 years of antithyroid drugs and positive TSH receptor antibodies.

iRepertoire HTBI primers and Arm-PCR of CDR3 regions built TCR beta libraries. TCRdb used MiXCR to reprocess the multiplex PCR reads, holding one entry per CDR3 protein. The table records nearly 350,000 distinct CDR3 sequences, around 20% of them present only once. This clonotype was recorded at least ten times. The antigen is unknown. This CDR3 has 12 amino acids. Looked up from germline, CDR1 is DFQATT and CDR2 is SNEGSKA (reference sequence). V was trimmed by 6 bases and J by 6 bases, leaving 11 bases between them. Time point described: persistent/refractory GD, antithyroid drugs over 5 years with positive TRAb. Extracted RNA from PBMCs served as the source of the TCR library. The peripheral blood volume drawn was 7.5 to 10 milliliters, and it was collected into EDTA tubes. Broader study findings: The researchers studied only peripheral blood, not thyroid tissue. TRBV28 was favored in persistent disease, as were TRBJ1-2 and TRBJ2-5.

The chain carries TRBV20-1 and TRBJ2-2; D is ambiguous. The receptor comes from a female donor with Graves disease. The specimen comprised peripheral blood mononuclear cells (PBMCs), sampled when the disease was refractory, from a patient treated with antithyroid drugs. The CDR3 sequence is CSADLSAGELFF. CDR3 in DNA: TGCAGTGCCGACCTGAGTGCCGGGGAGCTGTTTTTT.